The clone carrying this TCR beta chain was seen a few times. The antigen remains unidentified. By 5'RACE template switching, TCR cDNA was produced, with a universal primer site and UMIs added in the process. TCRdb reprocessed the 5' RACE reads via MiXCR and lists one record per CDR3 protein. This sample has a few hundred thousand distinct CDR3 sequences; about 4% occur once, and the top ten carry around 23%. This sample is drawn from a study of T cells after yellow fever vaccination. The study, taken as a whole, reports: Post-booster repertoires again held most primary-vaccination clones (roughly 96% CD4, roughly 88% CD8). Shared CD4/CD8 clonotypes were a small share, likely from convergent recombination.

This receptor was taken from a young man who received the YFV17D yellow fever vaccine. The sequenced sample was PBMCs, obtained 5 days after the yellow fever booster vaccination.

The CDR3 loop reads CASSPGGWNTEAFF. CDR3 DNA sequence: TGTGCCAGCAGCCCAGGGGGATGGAACACTGAAGCTTTCTTT. The chain couples TRBV12-3 or TRBV12-4 to TRBJ1-1; 7 bases are shared with TRBD1. The CDR3 consists of 14 residues. The V and J ends lost 6 bases and 1 base, in that order; junction bases with no gene match: 5.